Listed below are T cell receptor beta chains from one sample, sequenced in a study of metastatic and nonmetastatic thyroid tumors. TCRdb re-clonotyped the PCR reads via MiXCR. The sample includes some 54,000 clones, approximately 15% seen only once; the top ten take 2.5% to 3%. The sequencing sample was made of blood. Source of these receptors: a female donor with papillary thyroid cancer or a benign thyroid nodule (not recorded which). Some clones in this sample may be carry-over from other donors' samples. Each CDR3 is given with its conserved first and last residue. A D gene is named only where the DNA matches it firmly. Rows may omit the clone size; those that give it use once, few, many or a size class.

J gene: TRBJ2-2
clone size: many
CDR3 length: 15
V gene: TRBV25-1
D gene: NA
CDR3 protein: CASSEFELNTGELFF
CDR3 DNA: TGTGCCAGCAGTGAATTCGAATTGAACACCGGGGAGCTGTTTTTT

J gene: TRBJ2-1
clone size: many
CDR3 length: 16
V gene: TRBV27
D gene: NA
CDR3 protein: CASSHSGTSLRHEQFF
CDR3 DNA: TGTGCCAGCAGTCACTCCGGGACATCCCTTAGGCATGAGCAGTTCTTC

J gene: TRBJ2-2
clone size: NA
CDR3 length: 19
V gene: TRBV12-3/TRBV12-4
D gene: NA
CDR3 protein: CASILEGLAGGPSTGELFF
CDR3 DNA: NA

J gene: TRBJ2-5
clone size: many
CDR3 length: 17
V gene: TRBV5-8
D gene: TRBD2
CDR3 protein: CASSLATSGSLPETQYF
CDR3 DNA: TGTGCCAGCAGCTTGGCGACTAGCGGGTCCCTCCCTGAGACCCAGTACTTC

J gene: TRBJ1-6
clone size: many
CDR3 length: 15
V gene: TRBV28
D gene: NA
CDR3 protein: CASSLSGTNNSPLHF
CDR3 DNA: TGTGCCAGCAGTCTTTCCGGGACAAATAATTCACCCCTCCACTTT

J gene: TRBJ2-7
clone size: NA
CDR3 length: 12
V gene: TRBV2
D gene: NA
CDR3 protein: CASSGRFREQYF
CDR3 DNA: TGTGCCAGCAGTGGGCGGTTTAGGGAGCAGTACTTC

J gene: TRBJ2-1
clone size: many
CDR3 length: 17
V gene: TRBV28
D gene: TRBD2
CDR3 protein: CASSEYSGSNSYNEQFF
CDR3 DNA: TGTGCCAGCAGCGAGTATAGCGGGAGCAACTCCTACAATGAGCAGTTCTTC

J gene: TRBJ2-1
clone size: many
CDR3 length: 16
V gene: TRBV24-1
D gene: NA
CDR3 protein: CATSDPNKRLYNEQFF
CDR3 DNA: TGTGCCACCAGTGATCCAAACAAGCGACTCTACAATGAGCAGTTCTTC

J gene: TRBJ1-3
clone size: many
CDR3 length: 18
V gene: TRBV3-2
D gene: NA
CDR3 protein: CASSRKRATLLSGNTIYF
CDR3 DNA: TGTGCCAGCAGCCGGAAAAGGGCGACCCTCCTCTCTGGAAACACCATATATTTT

J gene: TRBJ1-1
clone size: many
CDR3 length: 17
V gene: TRBV20-1
D gene: NA
CDR3 protein: CSARDPDRPRRNTEAFF
CDR3 DNA: TGCAGTGCTAGAGATCCAGACAGACCTAGAAGGAACACTGAAGCTTTCTTT

J gene: TRBJ2-6
clone size: once
CDR3 length: 21
V gene: TRBV12-3/TRBV12-4
D gene: NA
CDR3 protein: CASSFEGYWGTGDSGANVLTF
CDR3 DNA: TGTGCCAGCAGTTTCGAGGGGTATTGGGGGACTGGGGACTCTGGAGCCAACGTCCTGACTTTC

J gene: TRBJ2-3
clone size: NA
CDR3 length: 13
V gene: TRBV24-1
D gene: NA
CDR3 protein: CATSDLGHGTQYF
CDR3 DNA: TGTGCCACCAGTGATTTAGGACACGGGACGCAGTATTTT

J gene: TRBJ1-5
clone size: many
CDR3 length: 14
V gene: TRBV27
D gene: NA
CDR3 protein: CASSSHLSNQPQHF
CDR3 DNA: TGTGCCAGCAGTTCCCATCTTAGCAATCAGCCCCAGCATTTT

J gene: TRBJ1-5
clone size: few
CDR3 length: 13
V gene: TRBV6-2/TRBV6-3
D gene: NA
CDR3 protein: CASSLDRRQPQHF
CDR3 DNA: TGTGCCAGCAGTTTGGATAGGCGGCAGCCCCAGCATTTT

J gene: TRBJ1-2
clone size: many
CDR3 length: 15
V gene: TRBV5-6
D gene: NA
CDR3 protein: CASSLVFAKGYGYTF
CDR3 DNA: TGTGCCAGCAGCTTGGTGTTCGCCAAGGGGTATGGCTACACCTTC

J gene: TRBJ2-5
clone size: NA
CDR3 length: 16
V gene: TRBV29-1
D gene: TRBD1
CDR3 protein: CSVEGGTGGFGETQYF
CDR3 DNA: TGCAGCGTTGAAGGGGGGACAGGGGGCTTTGGCGAGACCCAGTACTTC

J gene: TRBJ2-2
clone size: NA
CDR3 length: 16
V gene: TRBV11-1
D gene: NA
CDR3 protein: CASSSRRQGSTWELFF
CDR3 DNA: TGTGCCAGCAGCTCTAGGAGGCAGGGGAGCACCTGGGAGCTGTTTTTT

J gene: TRBJ2-7
clone size: NA
CDR3 length: 13
V gene: TRBV2
D gene: TRBD1
CDR3 protein: CASTQQGALRPYF
CDR3 DNA: TGTGCCAGCACCCAACAGGGGGCGCTGAGGCCGTACTTC

J gene: TRBJ1-2
clone size: NA
CDR3 length: 12
V gene: TRBV28
D gene: NA
CDR3 protein: CASSFFAYGYTF
CDR3 DNA: TGTGCCAGCAGTTTCTTTGCCTATGGCTACACCTTC

J gene: TRBJ2-7
clone size: NA
CDR3 length: 15
V gene: TRBV28
D gene: NA
CDR3 protein: CASSPPAGATYEQYF
CDR3 DNA: TGTGCCAGCAGCCCACCGGCAGGGGCGACCTACGAGCAGTACTTC

J gene: TRBJ1-6
clone size: few
CDR3 length: 15
V gene: TRBV5-1
D gene: NA
CDR3 protein: CASSPVTTHNSPLHF
CDR3 DNA: TGCGCCAGCAGCCCGGTGACAACGCATAATTCACCCCTCCACTTT

J gene: TRBJ2-5
clone size: NA
CDR3 length: 16
V gene: TRBV7-7
D gene: NA
CDR3 protein: CASSASSLTRQETQYF
CDR3 DNA: TGTGCTAGCAGCGCAAGTAGTCTGACTAGACAAGAGACCCAGTACTTC

J gene: TRBJ2-1
clone size: many
CDR3 length: 16
V gene: TRBV11-3
D gene: TRBD1
CDR3 protein: CASSLTGGNPYNEQFF
CDR3 DNA: TGTGCCAGCAGCCTAACAGGGGGGAACCCCTACAATGAGCAGTTCTTC

J gene: TRBJ1-6
clone size: medium-sized
CDR3 length: 12
V gene: TRBV6-1
D gene: NA
CDR3 protein: CASRQSNSPLHF
CDR3 DNA: TGTGCCAGCAGACAGAGCAATTCACCCCTCCACTTT

J gene: TRBJ2-7
clone size: many
CDR3 length: 14
V gene: TRBV25-1
D gene: TRBD1
CDR3 protein: CVSSGQGPSYEQYF
CDR3 DNA: TGTGTCAGCAGTGGACAGGGTCCATCCTACGAGCAGTACTTC

J gene: TRBJ1-2
clone size: NA
CDR3 length: 13
V gene: TRBV20-1
D gene: NA
CDR3 protein: CSTTAQPNGGYTF
CDR3 DNA: TGCAGCACTACGGCGCAGCCTAATGGAGGCTACACCTTC

J gene: TRBJ2-3
clone size: many
CDR3 length: 15
V gene: TRBV5-1
D gene: NA
CDR3 protein: CASSFRRGPQDTQYF
CDR3 DNA: TGCGCCAGCAGCTTCCGGCGGGGACCCCAGGATACGCAGTATTTT

J gene: TRBJ2-1
clone size: NA
CDR3 length: 14
V gene: TRBV4-2
D gene: NA
CDR3 protein: CASSLGLGSNEQFF
CDR3 DNA: TGTGCCAGCAGCCTGGGACTTGGGAGCAATGAGCAGTTCTTC

J gene: TRBJ2-1
clone size: many
CDR3 length: 16
V gene: TRBV19
D gene: TRBD2
CDR3 protein: CASSIVRTSGNNEQFF
CDR3 DNA: TGTGCCAGTAGTATAGTAAGGACTAGCGGGAACAATGAGCAGTTCTTC

J gene: TRBJ2-3
clone size: many
CDR3 length: 13
V gene: TRBV30
D gene: NA
CDR3 protein: CAWRAASTDTQYF
CDR3 DNA: TGTGCCTGGAGGGCGGCAAGCACAGATACGCAGTATTTT

J gene: TRBJ2-7
clone size: NA
CDR3 length: 19
V gene: TRBV7-6
D gene: TRBD1
CDR3 protein: CASSFKTVGTGGVPYEQYF
CDR3 DNA: TGTGCCAGCAGCTTTAAAACCGTCGGGACAGGGGGCGTCCCCTACGAGCAGTACTTC

J gene: TRBJ2-3
clone size: many
CDR3 length: 17
V gene: TRBV3-1
D gene: TRBD2
CDR3 protein: CASSHSTGGFSTDTQYF
CDR3 DNA: TGTGCCAGCAGCCATTCTACGGGAGGGTTTAGCACAGATACGCAGTATTTT

J gene: TRBJ2-2
clone size: many
CDR3 length: 15
V gene: TRBV10-3
D gene: NA
CDR3 protein: CAIWGSERSTGELFF
CDR3 DNA: TGTGCCATCTGGGGCTCCGAGAGATCAACCGGGGAGCTGTTTTTT

J gene: TRBJ1-3
clone size: many
CDR3 length: 16
V gene: TRBV4-1
D gene: TRBD1
CDR3 protein: CASSLSTGVWGNTIYF
CDR3 DNA: TGCGCCAGCAGCCTATCGACAGGGGTGTGGGGAAACACCATATATTTT

J gene: TRBJ2-2
clone size: NA
CDR3 length: 16
V gene: TRBV12-3/TRBV12-4
D gene: NA
CDR3 protein: CASRAWTNLGTVELFF
CDR3 DNA: TGTGCCAGCAGGGCATGGACTAACCTCGGGACCGTGGAGCTGTTTTTT

J gene: TRBJ1-5
clone size: many
CDR3 length: 12
V gene: TRBV12-3/TRBV12-4
D gene: NA
CDR3 protein: CASSFPDQPQHF
CDR3 DNA: TGTGCCAGCAGTTTTCCGGATCAGCCCCAGCATTTT

J gene: TRBJ1-3
clone size: once
CDR3 length: 13
V gene: TRBV30
D gene: NA
CDR3 protein: CAWSDGALNTIYF
CDR3 DNA: TGTGCCTGGAGTGATGGGGCCTTAAACACCATATATTTT

J gene: TRBJ2-2
clone size: many
CDR3 length: 14
V gene: TRBV3-1
D gene: NA
CDR3 protein: CASSRGTNTGELFF
CDR3 DNA: TGTGCCAGCAGCCGAGGGACTAACACCGGGGAGCTGTTTTTT

J gene: TRBJ1-1
clone size: NA
CDR3 length: 16
V gene: TRBV6-1
D gene: TRBD1
CDR3 protein: CASRVGQGAYATEAFF
CDR3 DNA: TGTGCCAGCAGGGTGGGACAGGGGGCGTATGCTACTGAAGCTTTCTTT

J gene: TRBJ2-3
clone size: NA
CDR3 length: 15
V gene: TRBV6-1
D gene: NA
CDR3 protein: CASISPPDSADTQYF
CDR3 DNA: TGTGCCAGCATTTCCCCGCCGGACAGCGCAGATACGCAGTATTTT

J gene: TRBJ2-4
clone size: many
CDR3 length: 16
V gene: TRBV5-6
D gene: NA
CDR3 protein: CASSLVQGISKNIQYF
CDR3 DNA: TGTGCCAGCAGCTTGGTACAGGGAATATCCAAAAACATTCAGTACTTC

J gene: TRBJ2-7
clone size: many
CDR3 length: 18
V gene: TRBV28
D gene: TRBD2
CDR3 protein: CASSFRSLAGAFTYEQYF
CDR3 DNA: TGTGCCAGCAGTTTTAGAAGTCTAGCGGGAGCTTTTACCTACGAGCAGTACTTC

J gene: TRBJ2-3
clone size: NA
CDR3 length: 17
V gene: TRBV6-5
D gene: TRBD2
CDR3 protein: CATTGLAGYTSTDTQYF
CDR3 DNA: TGTGCCACCACGGGACTAGCGGGGTATACTAGCACAGATACGCAGTATTTT

J gene: TRBJ1-5
clone size: NA
CDR3 length: 15
V gene: TRBV7-2
D gene: NA
CDR3 protein: CASSLVGGFNQPQHF
CDR3 DNA: TGTGCCAGCAGCTTAGTCGGGGGGTTCAATCAGCCCCAGCATTTT

J gene: TRBJ2-5
clone size: few
CDR3 length: 14
V gene: TRBV28
D gene: NA
CDR3 protein: CASSHTLGGETQYF
CDR3 DNA: TGTGCCAGCAGCCATACCCTTGGGGGAGAGACCCAGTACTTC

J gene: TRBJ1-2
clone size: many
CDR3 length: 14
V gene: TRBV20-1
D gene: NA
CDR3 protein: CSASVGDRGHGYTF
CDR3 DNA: TGCAGTGCTAGTGTAGGGGATAGGGGACATGGCTACACCTTC

J gene: TRBJ1-3
clone size: many
CDR3 length: 12
V gene: TRBV12-3/TRBV12-4
D gene: NA
CDR3 protein: CASSFGGNTIYF
CDR3 DNA: TGTGCCAGCAGTTTTGGGGGAAACACCATATATTTT

J gene: TRBJ2-7
clone size: many
CDR3 length: 13
V gene: TRBV7-9
D gene: NA
CDR3 protein: CAISSGRSYEQYF
CDR3 DNA: TGTGCCATCTCCAGCGGTAGATCGTACGAGCAGTACTTC

J gene: TRBJ1-2
clone size: NA
CDR3 length: 13
V gene: TRBV20-1
D gene: NA
CDR3 protein: CSAPAGSNYGYTF
CDR3 DNA: TGCAGTGCTCCGGCGGGCAGTAACTATGGCTACACCTTC

J gene: TRBJ2-5
clone size: many
CDR3 length: 13
V gene: TRBV5-4
D gene: NA
CDR3 protein: CASSTPGEETQYF
CDR3 DNA: TGTGCCAGCAGCACCCCAGGGGAAGAGACCCAGTACTTC

J gene: TRBJ1-6
clone size: NA
CDR3 length: 14
V gene: TRBV25-1
D gene: TRBD1
CDR3 protein: CASSEWYRGSPLHF
CDR3 DNA: TGTGCAAGCAGTGAATGGTACAGGGGCTCACCCCTCCACTTT

J gene: TRBJ2-1
clone size: many
CDR3 length: 15
V gene: TRBV20-1
D gene: TRBD1
CDR3 protein: CSAKGVAGGNNEQFF
CDR3 DNA: TGCAGTGCTAAGGGGGTCGCAGGGGGAAACAATGAGCAGTTCTTC

J gene: TRBJ1-2
clone size: many
CDR3 length: 14
V gene: TRBV7-9
D gene: NA
CDR3 protein: CASSPVARAGGYTF
CDR3 DNA: TGTGCCAGCAGCCCGGTGGCCAGGGCGGGTGGCTACACCTTC

J gene: TRBJ1-2
clone size: many
CDR3 length: 14
V gene: TRBV7-9
D gene: TRBD1
CDR3 protein: CASSLVGQGYGYTF
CDR3 DNA: TGTGCCAGCAGCTTAGTAGGACAGGGGTATGGCTACACCTTC

J gene: TRBJ2-2
clone size: many
CDR3 length: 14
V gene: TRBV28
D gene: TRBD1
CDR3 protein: CASIPDREIGELFF
CDR3 DNA: TGTGCCAGCATCCCGGACAGGGAGATCGGGGAGCTGTTTTTT

J gene: TRBJ2-7
clone size: many
CDR3 length: 13
V gene: TRBV5-1
D gene: TRBD1
CDR3 protein: CASSRQGTYEQYF
CDR3 DNA: TGCGCCAGCAGCCGACAGGGAACCTACGAGCAGTACTTC

J gene: TRBJ1-5
clone size: many
CDR3 length: 14
V gene: TRBV5-8
D gene: NA
CDR3 protein: CASSLEPDNQPQHF
CDR3 DNA: TGTGCCAGCAGCTTGGAGCCGGACAATCAGCCCCAGCATTTT

J gene: TRBJ2-1
clone size: many
CDR3 length: 16
V gene: TRBV20-1
D gene: TRBD2
CDR3 protein: CSARPMTSGSSYEQFF
CDR3 DNA: TGCAGTGCTAGACCGATGACTAGCGGGAGTTCCTATGAGCAGTTCTTC

J gene: TRBJ2-3
clone size: many
CDR3 length: 14
V gene: TRBV4-1
D gene: NA
CDR3 protein: CASRGGGSRDTQYF
CDR3 DNA: TGCGCCAGCAGAGGGGGGGGTTCTAGAGATACGCAGTATTTT